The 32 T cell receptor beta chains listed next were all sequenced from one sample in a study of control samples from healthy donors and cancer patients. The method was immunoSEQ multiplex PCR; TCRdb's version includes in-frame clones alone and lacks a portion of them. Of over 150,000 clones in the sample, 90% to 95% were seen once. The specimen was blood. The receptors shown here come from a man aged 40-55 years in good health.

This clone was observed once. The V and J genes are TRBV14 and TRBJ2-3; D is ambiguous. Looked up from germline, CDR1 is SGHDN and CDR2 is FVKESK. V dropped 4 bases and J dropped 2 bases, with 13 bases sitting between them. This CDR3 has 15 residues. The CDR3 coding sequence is TGTGCCAGCAGCCCCGGACCGGTACTCACAGATACGCAGTATTTT. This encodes CASSPGPVLTDTQYF.

In nucleotides, the CDR3 is TGTGCCAGCAGGTCGGGAGTGGGACTCTACGAGCAGTACTTC. Encoded protein: CASRSGVGLYEQYF. The V gene is TRBV2, the J gene TRBJ2-7; weak D call: TRBD2 (6 bases). Germline V CDR1 and CDR2: SNHLY, FYNNEI. The V end was cut by 6 bases, the J end by 3 bases, with 15 bases between. There are 14 residues in the CDR3.

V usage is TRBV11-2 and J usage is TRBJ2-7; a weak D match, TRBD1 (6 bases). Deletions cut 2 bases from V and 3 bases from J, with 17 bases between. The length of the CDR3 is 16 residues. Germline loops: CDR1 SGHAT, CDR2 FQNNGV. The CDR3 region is CASSLNNRADLYEQYF. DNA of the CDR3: TGTGCCAGCAGCTTAAATAACAGGGCAGACCTCTACGAGCAGTACTTC.

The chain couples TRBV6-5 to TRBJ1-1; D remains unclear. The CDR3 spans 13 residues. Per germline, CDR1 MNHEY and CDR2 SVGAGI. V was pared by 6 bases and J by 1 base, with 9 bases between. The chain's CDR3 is CASSANWNTEAFF. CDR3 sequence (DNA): TGTGCCAGCAGCGCAAACTGGAACACTGAAGCTTTCTTT.

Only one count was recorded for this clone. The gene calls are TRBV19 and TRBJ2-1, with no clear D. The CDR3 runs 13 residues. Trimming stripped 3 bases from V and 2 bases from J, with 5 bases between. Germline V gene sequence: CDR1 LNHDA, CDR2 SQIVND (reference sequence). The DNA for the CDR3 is TGTGCCAGTAGTATCCCTCCCTACAATGAGCAGTTCTTC. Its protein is CASSIPPYNEQFF.

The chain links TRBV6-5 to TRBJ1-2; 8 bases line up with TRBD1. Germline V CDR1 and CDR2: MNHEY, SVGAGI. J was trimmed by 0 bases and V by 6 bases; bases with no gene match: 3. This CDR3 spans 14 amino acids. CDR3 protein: CASRRTGTNYGYTF. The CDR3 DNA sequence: TGTGCCAGCAGGAGGACAGGGACTAACTATGGCTACACCTTC.

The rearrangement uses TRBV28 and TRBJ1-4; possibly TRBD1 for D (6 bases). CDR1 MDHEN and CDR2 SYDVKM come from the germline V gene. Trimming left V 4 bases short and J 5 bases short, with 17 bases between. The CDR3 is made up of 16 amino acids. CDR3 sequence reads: CASSSPLGGRNEKLFF. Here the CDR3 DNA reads TGTGCCAGCAGTTCGCCTTTAGGGGGTCGAAATGAAAAACTGTTTTTT.

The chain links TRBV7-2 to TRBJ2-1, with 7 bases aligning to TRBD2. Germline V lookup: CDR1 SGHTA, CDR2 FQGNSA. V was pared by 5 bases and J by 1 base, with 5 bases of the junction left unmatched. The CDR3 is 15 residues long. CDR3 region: CASSPLAASYNEQFF. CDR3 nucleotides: TGTGCCAGCAGCCCCCTAGCGGCTTCCTACAATGAGCAGTTCTTC.

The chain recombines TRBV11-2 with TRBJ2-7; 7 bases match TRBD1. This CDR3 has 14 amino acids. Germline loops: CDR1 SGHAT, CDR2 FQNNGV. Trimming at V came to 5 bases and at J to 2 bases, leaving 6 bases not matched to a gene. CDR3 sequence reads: CASSGDRVPYEQYF. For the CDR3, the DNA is TGTGCCAGCAGCGGCGACAGGGTTCCCTACGAGCAGTACTTC.

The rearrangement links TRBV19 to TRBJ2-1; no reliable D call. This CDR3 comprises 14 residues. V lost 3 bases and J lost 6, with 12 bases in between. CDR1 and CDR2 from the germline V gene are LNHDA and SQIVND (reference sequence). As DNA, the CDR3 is TGTGCCAGTAGTATGGCTCCTGGGCTCAATGAGCAGTTCTTC. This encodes CASSMAPGLNEQFF.

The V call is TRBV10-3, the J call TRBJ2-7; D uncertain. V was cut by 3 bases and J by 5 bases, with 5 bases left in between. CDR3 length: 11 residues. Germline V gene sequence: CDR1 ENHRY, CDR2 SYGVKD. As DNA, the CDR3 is TGTGCCATCAGTGAAGGTGACGAGCAGTACTTC. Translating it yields CAISEGDEQYF.

The CDR3 region is CASSPGQGTDGYTF. The CDR3 bases are TGTGCCAGCAGCCCGGGACAGGGAACGGATGGCTACACCTTC. The genes are TRBV9 and TRBJ1-2, with 9 bases identical to TRBD1. Germline V gene sequence: CDR1 SGDLS, CDR2 YYNGEE. Trimming at V came to 4 bases and at J to 6 bases, leaving 7 bases not matched to a gene. The CDR3 totals 14 residues.

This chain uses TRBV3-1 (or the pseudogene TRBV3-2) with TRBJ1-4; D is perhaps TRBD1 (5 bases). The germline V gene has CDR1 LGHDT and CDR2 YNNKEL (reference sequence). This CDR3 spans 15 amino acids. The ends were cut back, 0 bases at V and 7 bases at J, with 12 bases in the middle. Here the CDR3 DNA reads TGTGCCAGCAGCCAAGATTGGGGAAGGGGTGAAAAACTGTTTTTT. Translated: CASSQDWGRGEKLFF.

Here the CDR3 DNA reads TGTGCCAGCAGCTTGGCTCCTGTGCAATACACTGAAGCTTTCTTT. Translating gives CASSLAPVQYTEAFF. The rearrangement uses TRBV5-6 and TRBJ1-1; no reliable D call. The germline V gene has CDR1 SGHDT and CDR2 YYEEEE. This CDR3 comprises 15 residues. V was clipped by 0 bases and J by 3 bases, with 12 bases between them.

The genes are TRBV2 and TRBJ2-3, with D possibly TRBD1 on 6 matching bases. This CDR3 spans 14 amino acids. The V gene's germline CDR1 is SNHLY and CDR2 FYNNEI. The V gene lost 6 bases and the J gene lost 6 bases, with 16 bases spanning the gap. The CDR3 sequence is CASRTPWGRDTQYF. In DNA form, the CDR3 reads TGTGCCAGCAGGACCCCTTGGGGGCGGGATACGCAGTATTTT.

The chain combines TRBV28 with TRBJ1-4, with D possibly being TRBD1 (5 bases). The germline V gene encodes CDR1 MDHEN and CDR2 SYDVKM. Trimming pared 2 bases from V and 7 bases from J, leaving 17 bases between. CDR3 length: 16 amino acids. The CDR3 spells CASSLPGADGSEKLFF. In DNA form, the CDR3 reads TGTGCCAGCAGTTTACCCGGGGCTGACGGGAGTGAAAAACTGTTTTTT.

CDR3 nucleotide sequence: TGCGCCAGCAGCTTGCCCCAGGGAGCCGCAGATACGCAGTATTTT. It specifies CASSLPQGAADTQYF. The chain employs TRBV5-1 and TRBJ2-3; either TRBD1 or TRBD2 may supply D (5 bases each). The germline gives CDR1 SGHRS, CDR2 YFSETQ. Trimming stripped 1 base from V and 4 bases from J, with 13 bases between. This CDR3 contains 15 residues.

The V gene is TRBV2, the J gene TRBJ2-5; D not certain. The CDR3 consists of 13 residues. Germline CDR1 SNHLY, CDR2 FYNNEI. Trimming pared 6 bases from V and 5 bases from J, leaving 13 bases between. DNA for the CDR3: TGTGCCAGCAGCGAGACTGGGCTGGAGACCCAGTACTTC. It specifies CASSETGLETQYF.

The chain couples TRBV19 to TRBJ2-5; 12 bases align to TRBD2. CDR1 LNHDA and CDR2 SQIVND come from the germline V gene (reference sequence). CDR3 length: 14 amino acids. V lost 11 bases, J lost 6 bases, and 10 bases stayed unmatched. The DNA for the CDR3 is TGTGCCGTCTCTAGCGGGGGGGGCAGCCAGACCCAGTACTTC. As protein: CAVSSGGGSQTQYF.

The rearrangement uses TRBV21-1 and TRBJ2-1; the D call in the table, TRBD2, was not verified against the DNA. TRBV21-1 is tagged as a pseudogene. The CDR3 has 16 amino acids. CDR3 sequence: CASSATARGGYNEQFF. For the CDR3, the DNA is TGTGCCAGCAGCGCCACTGCCCGGGGGGGCTACAATGAGCAGTTCTTC.

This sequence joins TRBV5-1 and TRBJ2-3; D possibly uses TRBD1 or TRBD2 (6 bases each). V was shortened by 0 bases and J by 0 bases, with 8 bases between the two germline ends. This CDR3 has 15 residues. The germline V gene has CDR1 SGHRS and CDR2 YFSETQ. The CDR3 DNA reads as TGCGCCAGCAGCTTGGTAGGGGGGAGCACAGATACGCAGTATTTT. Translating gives CASSLVGGSTDTQYF.

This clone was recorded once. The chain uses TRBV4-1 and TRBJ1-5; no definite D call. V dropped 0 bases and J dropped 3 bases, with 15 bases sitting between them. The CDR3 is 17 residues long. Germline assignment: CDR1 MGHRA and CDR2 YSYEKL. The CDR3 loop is CASSQDGVWNINQPQHF. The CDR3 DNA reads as TGCGCCAGCAGCCAAGATGGGGTATGGAACATCAATCAGCCCCAGCATTTT.

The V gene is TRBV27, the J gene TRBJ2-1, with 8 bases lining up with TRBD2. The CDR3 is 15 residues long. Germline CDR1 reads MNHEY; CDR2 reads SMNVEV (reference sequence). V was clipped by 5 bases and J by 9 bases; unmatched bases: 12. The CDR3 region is CASSEIGTSRGEQFF. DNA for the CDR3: TGTGCCAGCAGTGAGATAGGGACTAGTCGCGGTGAGCAGTTCTTC.

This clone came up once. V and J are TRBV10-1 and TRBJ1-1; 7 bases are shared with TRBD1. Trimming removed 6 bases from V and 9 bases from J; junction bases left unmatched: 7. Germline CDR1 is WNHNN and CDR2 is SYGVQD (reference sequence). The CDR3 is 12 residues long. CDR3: CASRGQLLKAFF. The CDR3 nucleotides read TGCGCCAGCAGGGGACAGCTGCTGAAAGCTTTCTTT.

The CDR3 sequence: CASSYSRQSGNTIYF. CDR3 nucleotide sequence: TGTGCCAGCAGTTACTCGCGGCAGTCTGGAAACACCATATATTTT. The V gene is TRBV6-5, the J gene TRBJ1-3, with D hard to call. The CDR3 covers 15 residues. Trimming shortened V by 0 bases and J by 1 base, and 7 bases separated the two germline ends. Per germline, CDR1 MNHEY and CDR2 SVGAGI.

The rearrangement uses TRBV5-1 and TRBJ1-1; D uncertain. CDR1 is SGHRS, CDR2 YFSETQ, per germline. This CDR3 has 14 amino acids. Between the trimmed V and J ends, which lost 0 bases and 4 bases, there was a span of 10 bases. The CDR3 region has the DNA TGCGCCAGCAGCTTGGAGTCAGGAGGCACTGAAGCTTTCTTT. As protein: CASSLESGGTEAFF.

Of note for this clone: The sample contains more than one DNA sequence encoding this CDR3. CDR3 amino acids: CASSDARSPTGEQYF. The CDR3 DNA follows: TGTGCCAGCAGTGATGCCAGGAGCCCCACCGGCGAGCAGTACTTC. V usage is TRBV25-1 and J usage is TRBJ2-7, with D unclear. The germline CDR1 and CDR2 sequences are MGHDK and SYGVNS. This CDR3 region has 15 residues. V lost 3 bases, J lost 6 bases, and 18 bases lay in between.

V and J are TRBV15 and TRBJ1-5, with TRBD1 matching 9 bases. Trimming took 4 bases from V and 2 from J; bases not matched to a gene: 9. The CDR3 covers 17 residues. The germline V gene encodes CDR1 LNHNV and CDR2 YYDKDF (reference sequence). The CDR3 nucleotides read TGTGCCACCAGCAAGGGACAGGGAACCTTCGGCAATCAGCCCCAGCATTTT. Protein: CATSKGQGTFGNQPQHF.

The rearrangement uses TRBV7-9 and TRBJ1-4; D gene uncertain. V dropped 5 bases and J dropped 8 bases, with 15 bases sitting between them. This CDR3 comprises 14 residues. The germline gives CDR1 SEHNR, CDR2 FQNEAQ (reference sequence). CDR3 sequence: CASSQTPFVEKLFF. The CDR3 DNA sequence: TGTGCCAGCAGCCAAACCCCCTTCGTAGAAAAACTGTTTTTT.

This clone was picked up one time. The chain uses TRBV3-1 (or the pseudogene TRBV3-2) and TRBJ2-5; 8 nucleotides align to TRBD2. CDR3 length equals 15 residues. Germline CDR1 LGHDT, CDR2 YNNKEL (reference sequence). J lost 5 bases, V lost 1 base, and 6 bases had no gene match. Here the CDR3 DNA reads TGTGCCAGCAGCCAAGGCGGACTAGCCGGGGAGACCCAGTACTTC. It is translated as CASSQGGLAGETQYF.

The CDR3 region is CASSPGRKNTEAFF. The CDR3 nucleotides are TGTGCCAGCAGCCCCGGCAGGAAGAACACTGAAGCTTTCTTT. The V and J genes are TRBV5-5 and TRBJ1-1; D is undetermined. The CDR3 has 14 amino acids. The germline V and J ends were trimmed by 4 bases and 1 base, with 11 bases remaining between them. The V gene's germline CDR1 is SGHKS and CDR2 YYEKEE (reference sequence).

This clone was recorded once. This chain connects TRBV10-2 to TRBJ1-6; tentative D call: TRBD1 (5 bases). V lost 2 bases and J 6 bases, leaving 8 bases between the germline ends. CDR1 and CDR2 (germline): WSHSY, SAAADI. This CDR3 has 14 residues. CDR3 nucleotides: TGCGCCAGCAGTGAGGCAGGGTCTAATTCACCCCTCCACTTT. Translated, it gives CASSEAGSNSPLHF.